Described below is a single T cell receptor (beta chain) sequence and its context. The sample belongs to a study of blood T cell repertoires in COVID-19. Repertoires were generated with immunoSEQ multiplex PCR, while TCRdb's copy carries only in-frame clones and drops some. Of 50,000 to 70,000 clones in the sample, roughly 79% were seen once. With V trimmed by 5 bases and J by 8 bases, 15 bases remained unmatched. CDR1 and CDR2 (germline): KGHSH, LQKENI. The CDR3 spans 16 residues. The V call is TRBV18, the J call TRBJ2-1; the match to TRBD2 covers 7 bases. This clonotype originated in a man in his 60s with acute or convalescent COVID-19. The sequenced material came from peripheral blood. The CDR3 is CASSKEASGGRDEQFF. CDR3 bases: TGTGCCAGCTCAAAAGAAGCGTCGGGGGGAAGGGATGAGCAGTTCTTC.